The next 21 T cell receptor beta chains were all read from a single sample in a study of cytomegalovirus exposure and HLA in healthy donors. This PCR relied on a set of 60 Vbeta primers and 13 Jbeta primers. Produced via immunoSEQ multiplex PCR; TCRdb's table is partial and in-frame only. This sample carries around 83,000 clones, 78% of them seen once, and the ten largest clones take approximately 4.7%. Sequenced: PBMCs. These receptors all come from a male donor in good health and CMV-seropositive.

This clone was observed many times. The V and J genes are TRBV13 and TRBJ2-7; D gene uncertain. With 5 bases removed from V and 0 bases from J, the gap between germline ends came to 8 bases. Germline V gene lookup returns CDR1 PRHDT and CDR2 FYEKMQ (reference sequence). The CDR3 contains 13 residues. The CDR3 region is CASSPRSSYEQYF. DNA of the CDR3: TGTGCCAGCAGCCCTAGGAGCTCCTACGAGCAGTACTTC.

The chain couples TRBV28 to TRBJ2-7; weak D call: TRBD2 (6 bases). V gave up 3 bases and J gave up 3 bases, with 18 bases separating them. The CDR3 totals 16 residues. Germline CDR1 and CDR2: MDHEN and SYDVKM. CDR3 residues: CASSLIAGLRLYEQYF. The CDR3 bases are TGTGCCAGCAGTTTGATCGCGGGGCTCCGACTCTACGAGCAGTACTTC.

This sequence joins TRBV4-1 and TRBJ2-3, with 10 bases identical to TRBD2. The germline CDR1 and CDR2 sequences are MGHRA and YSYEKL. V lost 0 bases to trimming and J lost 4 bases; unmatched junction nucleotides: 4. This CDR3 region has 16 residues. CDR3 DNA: TGCGCCAGCAGCCAAGATGCTCTAGCGGGAGCAGATACGCAGTATTTT. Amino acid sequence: CASSQDALAGADTQYF.

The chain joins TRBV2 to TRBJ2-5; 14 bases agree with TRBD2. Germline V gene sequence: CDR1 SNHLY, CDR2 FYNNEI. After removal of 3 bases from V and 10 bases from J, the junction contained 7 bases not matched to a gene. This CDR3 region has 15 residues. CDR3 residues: CASSETSGGALDQYF. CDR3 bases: TGTGCCAGCAGTGAGACTAGCGGGGGGGCTCTGGACCAGTACTTC.

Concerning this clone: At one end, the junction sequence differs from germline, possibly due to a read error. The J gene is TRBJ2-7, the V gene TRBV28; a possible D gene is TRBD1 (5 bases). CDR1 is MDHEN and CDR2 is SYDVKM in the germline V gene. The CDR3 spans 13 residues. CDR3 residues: CDSSSLGPYEQYF. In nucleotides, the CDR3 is TGTGACAGCAGTTCATTGGGGCCCTACGAGCAGTACTTC. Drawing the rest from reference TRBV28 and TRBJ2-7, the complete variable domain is DVKVTQSSRYLVKRTGEKVFLECVQDMDHENMFWYRQDPGLGLRLIYFSYDVKMKEKGDIPEGYSVSREKKERFSLILESASTNQTSMYLCDSSSLGPYEQYFGPGTRLTVT.

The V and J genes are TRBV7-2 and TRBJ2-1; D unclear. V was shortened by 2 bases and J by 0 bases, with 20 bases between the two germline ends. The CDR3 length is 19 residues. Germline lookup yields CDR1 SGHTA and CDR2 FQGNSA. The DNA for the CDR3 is TGTGCCAGCAGCTTAACGCTGCCGGCGGATATTAGCTCCTACAATGAGCAGTTCTTC. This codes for CASSLTLPADISSYNEQFF.

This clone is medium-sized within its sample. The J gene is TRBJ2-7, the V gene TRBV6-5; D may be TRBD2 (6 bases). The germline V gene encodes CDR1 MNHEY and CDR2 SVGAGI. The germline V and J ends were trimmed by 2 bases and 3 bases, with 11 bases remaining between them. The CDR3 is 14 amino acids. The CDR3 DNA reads TGTGCCAGCAGTTACGGCCTAGCGAGCTACGAGCAGTACTTC. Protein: CASSYGLASYEQYF.

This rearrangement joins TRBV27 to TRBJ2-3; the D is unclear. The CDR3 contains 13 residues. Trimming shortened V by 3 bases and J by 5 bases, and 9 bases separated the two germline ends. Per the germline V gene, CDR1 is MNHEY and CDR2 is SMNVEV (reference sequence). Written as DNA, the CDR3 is TGTGCCAGCAGTTTGTTGTCGTTAGATACGCAGTATTTT. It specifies CASSLLSLDTQYF.

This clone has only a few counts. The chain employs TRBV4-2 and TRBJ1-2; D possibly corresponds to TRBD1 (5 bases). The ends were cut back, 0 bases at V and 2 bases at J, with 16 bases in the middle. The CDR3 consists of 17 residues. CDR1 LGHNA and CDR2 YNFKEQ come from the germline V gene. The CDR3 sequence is CASSQDRLQGGNYGYTF. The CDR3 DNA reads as TGTGCCAGCAGCCAAGATCGGCTCCAGGGAGGGAACTATGGCTACACCTTC.

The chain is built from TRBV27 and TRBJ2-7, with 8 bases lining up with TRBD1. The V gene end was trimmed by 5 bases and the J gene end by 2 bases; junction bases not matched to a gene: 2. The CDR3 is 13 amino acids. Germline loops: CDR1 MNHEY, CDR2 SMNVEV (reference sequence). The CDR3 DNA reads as TGTGCCAGCAGTGGACAGGGTACCTACGAGCAGTACTTC. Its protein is CASSGQGTYEQYF.

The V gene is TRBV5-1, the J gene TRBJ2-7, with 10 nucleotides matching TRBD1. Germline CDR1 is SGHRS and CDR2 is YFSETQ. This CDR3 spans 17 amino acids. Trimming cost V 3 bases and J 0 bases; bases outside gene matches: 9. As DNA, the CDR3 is TGCGCCAGCAGCTCGATGGGGGGACAGGGGATCTCCTACGAGCAGTACTTC. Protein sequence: CASSSMGGQGISYEQYF.

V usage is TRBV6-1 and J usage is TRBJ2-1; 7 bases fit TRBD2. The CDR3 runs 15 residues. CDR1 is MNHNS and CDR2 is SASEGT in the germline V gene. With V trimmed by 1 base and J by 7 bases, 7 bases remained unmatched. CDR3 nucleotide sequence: TGTGCCAGCAGTGAAGTGGGCGGGAGTAATAATGAGCAGTTCTTC. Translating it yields CASSEVGGSNNEQFF.

Here the CDR3 DNA reads TGTGCCAGCAGTCAAACTAGCGGGGGTTCCTACGAGCAGTACTTC. It translates to CASSQTSGGSYEQYF. The rearrangement links TRBV28 to TRBJ2-7, with 11 bases lining up with TRBD2. Germline CDR1 reads MDHEN; CDR2 reads SYDVKM. This CDR3 is built from 15 residues. Trimming took 5 bases from V and 1 from J; bases not matched to a gene: 4.

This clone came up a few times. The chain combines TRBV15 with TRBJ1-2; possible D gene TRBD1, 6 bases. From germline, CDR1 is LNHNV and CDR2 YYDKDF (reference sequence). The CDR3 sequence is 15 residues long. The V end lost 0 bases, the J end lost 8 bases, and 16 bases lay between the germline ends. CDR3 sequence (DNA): TGTGCCACCAGCAGAGACGGGGGGACAACATGGGGCTACACCTTC. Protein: CATSRDGGTTWGYTF.

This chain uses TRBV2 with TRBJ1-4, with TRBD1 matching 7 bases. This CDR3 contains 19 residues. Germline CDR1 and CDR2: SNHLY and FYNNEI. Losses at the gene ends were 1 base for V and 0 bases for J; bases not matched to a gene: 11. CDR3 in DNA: TGTGCCAGCAGTGAAGGAGGGGGCCGATTAGGATCAACTAATGAAAAACTGTTTTTT. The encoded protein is CASSEGGGRLGSTNEKLFF.

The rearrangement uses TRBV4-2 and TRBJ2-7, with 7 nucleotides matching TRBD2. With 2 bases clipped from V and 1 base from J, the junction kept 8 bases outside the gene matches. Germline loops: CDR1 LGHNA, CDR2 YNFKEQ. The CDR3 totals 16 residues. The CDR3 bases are TGTGCCAGCAGCCAAATTTTTCCTAGCGGATCCTACGAGCAGTACTTC. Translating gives CASSQIFPSGSYEQYF.

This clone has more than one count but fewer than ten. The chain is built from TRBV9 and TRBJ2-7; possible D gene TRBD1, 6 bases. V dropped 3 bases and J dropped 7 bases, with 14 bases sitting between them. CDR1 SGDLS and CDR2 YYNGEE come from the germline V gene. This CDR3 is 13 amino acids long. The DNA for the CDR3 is TGTGCCAGCAGCGCCTACAGGGCGGGTGAGCAGTACTTC. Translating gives CASSAYRAGEQYF.

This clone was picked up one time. CDR3 protein: CASRTQGEYSYEQYF. The CDR3 DNA reads as TGCGCCAGCAGGACACAGGGTGAGTACTCCTACGAGCAGTACTTC. V gene TRBV10-1 combines with J gene TRBJ2-7, with D tentatively TRBD1 (6 bases). Trimming took off 6 bases at V and 0 bases at J, with 15 bases between the two ends. CDR1 and CDR2 from the germline V gene are WNHNN and SYGVQD (reference sequence). The CDR3 length is 15 residues.

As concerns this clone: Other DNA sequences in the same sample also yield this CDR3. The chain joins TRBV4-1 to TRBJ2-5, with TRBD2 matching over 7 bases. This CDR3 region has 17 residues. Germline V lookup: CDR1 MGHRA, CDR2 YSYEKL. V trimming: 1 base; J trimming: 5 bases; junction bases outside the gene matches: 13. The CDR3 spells CASSQVPPGAGRETQYF. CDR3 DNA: TGCGCCAGCAGCCAAGTGCCCCCGGGAGCGGGACGGGAGACCCAGTACTTC.

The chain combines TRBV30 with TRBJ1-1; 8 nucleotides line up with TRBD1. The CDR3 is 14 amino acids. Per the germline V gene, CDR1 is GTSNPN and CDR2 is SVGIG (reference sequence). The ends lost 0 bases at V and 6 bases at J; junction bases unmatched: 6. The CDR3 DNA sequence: TGTGCCTGGAGTGTACAGGACAGGGCCCCTGAAGCTTTCTTT. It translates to CAWSVQDRAPEAFF.

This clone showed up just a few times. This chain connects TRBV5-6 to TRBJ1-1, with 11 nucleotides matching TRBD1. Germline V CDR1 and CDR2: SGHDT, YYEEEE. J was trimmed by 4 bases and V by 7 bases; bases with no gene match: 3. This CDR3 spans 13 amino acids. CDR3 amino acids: CASFGTGGTEAFF. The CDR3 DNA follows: TGTGCCAGCTTCGGGACAGGGGGCACTGAAGCTTTCTTT.